The 23 T cell receptor beta chains listed next were all sequenced from one sample in a study of identical twins. TCRdb re-derived calls from the 5' RACE reads in MiXCR, one entry per CDR3 protein. The table lists around 1.7 million distinct CDR3 sequences, less than 35% of them singletons. The sequenced sample consisted of cord blood. These receptors were taken from a newborn girl in good health.

The V call is TRBV7-6, the J call TRBJ2-5, with 10 bases that match TRBD2. CDR3 size: 16 residues. V trimming: 3 bases; J trimming: 11 bases; junction bases outside the gene matches: 15. Germline assignment: CDR1 SGHVS and CDR2 FNYEAQ. The CDR3 region has the DNA TGTGCCAGCAGCTTTAGCGGGGGGCCTTCCTACAATGAGCAGTACTTC. This codes for CASSFSGGPSYNEQYF.

This clonotype was picked up a small number of times. The genes are TRBV9 and TRBJ2-3; D may be TRBD2 (6 bases). Germline lookup yields CDR1 SGDLS and CDR2 YYNGEE. The ends were cut back, 2 bases at V and 4 bases at J, with 8 bases in the middle. This CDR3 has 13 residues. The CDR3 sequence is CASSVRGSDTQYF. In nucleotides, the CDR3 is TGTGCCAGCAGCGTCCGGGGGTCAGATACGCAGTATTTT.

This clonotype occurred many times. The chain joins TRBV12-3 or TRBV12-4 to TRBJ2-1, with D uncertain. This CDR3 spans 14 amino acids. V was clipped by 6 bases and J by 5 bases, with 14 bases between them. The DNA of the CDR3 is TGTGCCAGCAGCTTCCTGCCGTCAGACAATGAGCAGTTCTTC. This translates into CASSFLPSDNEQFF.

The rearrangement joins TRBV4-1 to TRBJ2-7, with unresolved D. Germline lookup yields CDR1 MGHRA and CDR2 YSYEKL. V was shortened by 1 base and J by 4 bases, with 14 bases between the two germline ends. The CDR3 has 15 amino acids. The CDR3 bases are TGCGCCAGCAGCCAAGGAGAGTCATCACCATACGAGCAGTACTTC. Its translation is CASSQGESSPYEQYF.

Comments on this clonotype: One end of the junction does not line up with germline, which may come from a read error. V gene TRBV5-1 combines with J gene TRBJ1-1; D might be TRBD1 (6 bases). The CDR3 loop spans 14 amino acids. Germline loops: CDR1 SGHRS, CDR2 YFSETQ. For the CDR3, the DNA is TGCGCCGGCAGCTTGGGGGCCTCGAACACTGAAGCTTTCTTT. Translating it yields CAGSLGASNTEAFF.

The chain recombines TRBV20-1 with TRBJ1-6; D remains ambiguous. This CDR3 has 16 amino acids. V was cut by 7 bases and J by 0 bases, with 16 bases left in between. The germline gives CDR1 DFQATT, CDR2 SNEGSKA (reference sequence). The CDR3 nucleotides are TGCAGTGTCCTATGTAGCAGTCCCTCCTATAATTCACCCCTCCACTTT. Its translation: CSVLCSSPSYNSPLHF.

The chain links TRBV12-3 or TRBV12-4 to TRBJ2-3; TRBD2 agrees at 7 bases. This CDR3 is 14 amino acids long. J gave up 3 bases and V 4 bases, and 4 bases lay outside the gene matches. This chain's CDR3 is CASSSELATDTQYF. Here the CDR3 DNA reads TGTGCCAGCAGTTCCGAACTAGCGACAGATACGCAGTATTTT.

The J gene is TRBJ1-4, the V gene TRBV5-6; D is unclear. Between the trimmed V and J ends, which lost 1 base and 9 bases, there was a span of 7 bases. The CDR3 sequence is 12 residues long. Germline V gene sequence: CDR1 SGHDT, CDR2 YYEEEE. The CDR3 loop reads CASSLSGKKLFF. The CDR3 nucleotides are TGTGCCAGCAGCTTGTCGGGGAAAAAACTGTTTTTT.

The chain uses TRBV4-1 and TRBJ1-5, with 8 bases identical to TRBD1. The V and J ends lost 3 bases and 7 bases, in that order; junction bases with no gene match: 5. Germline assignment: CDR1 MGHRA and CDR2 YSYEKL. This CDR3 is 14 amino acids long. CDR3 nucleotide sequence: TGCGCCAGCAGCCATCAGGGGGCGAGGCAGCCCCAGCATTTT. This translates into CASSHQGARQPQHF.

In its sample, this clonotype was seen once. The chain employs TRBV5-1 and TRBJ1-2, with a tentative D call TRBD1 (5 bases). The germline CDR1 and CDR2 sequences are SGHRS and YFSETQ. This CDR3 contains 18 residues. V dropped 4 bases and J dropped 0 bases, with 22 bases sitting between them. The CDR3 DNA reads as TGCGCCAGCAGCCCCTTTGTGCATAGACAGTCCGCTAACTATGGCTACACCTTC. Protein: CASSPFVHRQSANYGYTF.

The J gene is TRBJ2-1, the V gene TRBV11-2; D gene ambiguous. V shed 4 bases and J shed 10 bases, with 11 bases lying between them. The CDR3 is 12 residues long. Germline CDR1 SGHAT, CDR2 FQNNGV. The CDR3 DNA follows: TGTGCCAGCAGCTCCCATTCTCTGGAGCAGTTCTTC. Protein: CASSSHSLEQFF.

The V and J genes are TRBV11-2 and TRBJ2-3, with D uncertain. V lost 4 bases and J 8 bases, leaving 16 bases between the germline ends. Germline V gene sequence: CDR1 SGHAT, CDR2 FQNNGV. The CDR3 totals 14 residues. CDR3 sequence reads: CASSSFRAVGTQYF. CDR3 DNA: TGTGCCAGCAGCTCTTTCCGAGCCGTAGGTACGCAGTATTTT.

A word on this clonotype: A read error is possible here, since a much larger clone lies one base away. The chain joins TRBV6-5 to TRBJ2-4, with a possible D match to TRBD2 (6 bases). Germline CDR1 is MNHEY and CDR2 is SVGAGI. CDR3 length: 14 amino acids. CDR3 region: CANSYEGGENIQYF. The CDR3, as DNA: TGTGCCAACAGTTACGAAGGAGGGGAGAACATTCAGTACTTC.

This clonotype was observed many times. CDR3 protein: CASSLALGTDTQYF. The CDR3 DNA sequence: TGTGCCAGCAGCTTAGCGCTGGGCACAGATACGCAGTATTTT. V gene TRBV7-2 combines with J gene TRBJ2-3; D is unclear. Trimming cost V 0 bases and J 1 base, with 5 bases left between them. The CDR3 loop spans 14 amino acids. The germline gives CDR1 SGHTA, CDR2 FQGNSA.

This chain joins TRBV6-1 and TRBJ2-7; 8 nucleotides agree with TRBD2. CDR1 and CDR2 from the germline V gene are MNHNS and SASEGT. J lost 5 bases, V lost 4 bases, and 7 bases had no gene match. The CDR3 sequence is 14 residues long. Here the CDR3 DNA reads TGTGCCAGCAGTGTTACTAGCGGCGTCAACGAGCAGTACTTC. This translates into CASSVTSGVNEQYF.

The chain has TRBV6-5 and TRBJ2-2; D is tentatively TRBD1 or TRBD2 (6 bases each). The CDR3 extends over 15 amino acids. CDR1 MNHEY and CDR2 SVGAGI come from the germline V gene. Deletions cut 2 bases from V and 6 bases from J, with 13 bases between. The CDR3 DNA sequence: TGTGCCAGCAGTTACCCGAGAGGGGGGCCCGGGGAGCTGTTTTTT. It specifies CASSYPRGGPGELFF.

The genes are TRBV15 and TRBJ1-1; 10 positions match TRBD1. CDR3 size: 13 residues. The V and J ends lost 0 bases and 10 bases, in that order; junction bases with no gene match: 2. CDR1 is LNHNV and CDR2 is YYDKDF in the germline V gene (reference sequence). CDR3 coding DNA: TGTGCCACCAGCAGAGATCGGGACAGGGGAGCTTTCTTT. It yields the protein CATSRDRDRGAFF.

This clonotype has more than one count but fewer than ten. The chain couples TRBV12-3 or TRBV12-4 to TRBJ1-5; possibly TRBD1 for D (5 bases). The CDR3 is made up of 14 amino acids. Between the trimmed V and J ends, which lost 2 bases and 7 bases, there was a span of 12 bases. The CDR3 DNA reads as TGTGCCAGCAGTTTACAGGGCCAAGGACAGCCCCAGCATTTT. Protein: CASSLQGQGQPQHF.

The chain links TRBV2 to TRBJ2-5, with TRBD1 matching 8 bases. Germline V gene lookup returns CDR1 SNHLY and CDR2 FYNNEI. This CDR3 is 15 amino acids long. V was pared by 6 bases and J by 11 bases, with 17 bases of the junction left unmatched. The CDR3 spells CASSDQGQVYNEQYF. Here the CDR3 DNA reads TGTGCCAGCAGCGACCAGGGACAGGTCTACAATGAGCAGTACTTC.

This clonotype has a handful of counts. The chain couples TRBV20-1 to TRBJ1-1, with TRBD1 as a possible D gene (5 bases). Trimming cost V 3 bases and J 1 base, with 12 bases left between them. The CDR3 is made up of 14 amino acids. Germline V gene lookup returns CDR1 DFQATT and CDR2 SNEGSKA (reference sequence). CDR3 protein: CSASPRDGNTEAFF. Here the CDR3 DNA reads TGCAGTGCTAGCCCCAGGGACGGGAACACTGAAGCTTTCTTT.

This chain links TRBV20-1 with TRBJ1-1; D is uncertain. Trimming took 1 base from V and 6 from J, leaving 15 bases between them. Germline V CDR1 and CDR2: DFQATT, SNEGSKA (reference sequence). The CDR3 totals 14 residues. CDR3 nucleotide sequence: TGCAGTGCTAGAGCAAAATCAGGAAACGCTGAAGCTTTCTTT. It is translated as CSARAKSGNAEAFF.

This clonotype was detected a few times. The V call is TRBV20-1, the J call TRBJ1-4, with D maybe TRBD1 (5 bases). Germline V gene sequence: CDR1 DFQATT, CDR2 SNEGSKA (reference sequence). The CDR3 is 16 amino acids. The V gene lost 3 bases and the J gene lost 8 bases, with 22 bases spanning the gap. In DNA form, the CDR3 reads TGCAGTGCTAGTTTGTGGGACCAACCCCTAAGAGAAAAACTGTTTTTT. This sequence encodes CSASLWDQPLREKLFF.

This clonotype turned up a few times. The chain recombines TRBV20-1 with TRBJ2-4, with 11 nucleotides matching TRBD1. This CDR3 has 18 amino acids. CDR1 and CDR2 from the germline V gene are DFQATT and SNEGSKA (reference sequence). Trimming cost V 0 bases and J 9 bases; bases outside gene matches: 16. Here the CDR3 DNA reads TGCAGTGCTAGAGATTTCAGGACAGGGGGCCCCATCAACCGCATTCAGTACTTC. This translates into CSARDFRTGGPINRIQYF.